A selection of T cell receptor beta chains follows, all from one sample in a study of blood T cell repertoires in COVID-19. Measured with immunoSEQ multiplex PCR; TCRdb has only the in-frame clones, and not every one. The sample includes about 70,000 clones, about four fifths seen only once; the top ten take 15% to 20%. Sequencing was done on a sample of peripheral blood. The receptors stem from a man in his sixties or seventies who had recovered from COVID-19. Each CDR3 is given with its conserved first and last residue. D genes are given only for firm matches. Clone size is given for some rows only: seen once, a few or many times, or a class if the clone is expanded.

d_call	v_call	clone_size	j_call	cdr3_nt	cdr3_aa
TRBD1	TRBV19	once	TRBJ2-7	TGTGCCAGTAGTGTCACCGGGACAGGGAGCTACGAGCAGTACTTC	CASSVTGTGSYEQYF
TRBD2	TRBV10-3	.	TRBJ2-3	TGTGCCATCAGTCTCCGGGAGGGAGATACGCAGTATTTT	CAISLREGDTQYF
.	TRBV3-1/TRBV3-2	.	TRBJ2-1	TGTGCCAGCAGCCAAGAATTAGGGACACTGATGAATGAGCAGTTCTTC	CASSQELGTLMNEQFF
.	TRBV3-1/TRBV3-2	.	TRBJ1-2	TGTGCCAGCAGCCCCCGCCAGACATTCTATGGCTACACCTTC	CASSPRQTFYGYTF
.	TRBV7-8	.	TRBJ2-2	TGTGCCAGCACCTCGGGGGTCTCTAAACGGGGGGAGCTGTTTTTT	CASTSGVSKRGELFF
.	TRBV19	.	TRBJ2-7	TGTGCCAGTAGTATAGATAATCAGCGGAGGTCCTACGAGCAGTACTTC	CASSIDNQRRSYEQYF
.	TRBV19	.	TRBJ2-1	TGTGCCAGTACCCCCGCCCCAGGGCCGGATGAGCAGTTCTTC	CASTPAPGPDEQFF
.	TRBV4-3	.	TRBJ2-5	TGCGCCAGCAGCCAAGAACCCCGCGAAGCCCAGTACTTC	CASSQEPREAQYF
.	TRBV21-1	.	TRBJ2-4	TGTGCCAGCAGGATCGGACAGATCTTAGCCAAAAACATTCAGTACTTC	CASRIGQILAKNIQYF
.	TRBV14	.	TRBJ2-7	TGTGCCAGTAGCATTTCGGGCTACGAGCAGTACTTC	CASSISGYEQYF
.	TRBV11-1	.	TRBJ2-5	TGTGCCAGCAGCTTGCCAACAGGGGGGGCCCAGTACTTC	CASSLPTGGAQYF
.	TRBV7-2	.	TRBJ1-5	TGTGCCAGCAGCTTACTGGGAGGGAGCAATCAGCCCCAGCATTTT	CASSLLGGSNQPQHF
TRBD1	TRBV5-1	.	TRBJ2-3	TGCGCCAGCAGCGGACAGGGGGCTGTGGGCACAGATACGCAGTATTTT	CASSGQGAVGTDTQYF
.	TRBV6-6	.	TRBJ1-2	TGTGCCAGCAGCGGGACATACTATGGCTACACCTTC	CASSGTYYGYTF
.	TRBV11-2	.	TRBJ1-3	TGTGCCAGCGATACGGTCGTTCCTGGAAACACCATATATTTT	CASDTVVPGNTIYF
.	TRBV29-1	.	TRBJ1-2	TGCAGCGTTGAAGATAACTCCCTAGGCTATGGCTACACCTTC	CSVEDNSLGYGYTF
.	TRBV7-2	few	TRBJ2-7	TGTGCCAGCAGCTTAGCCCACACAGGGAACTACGAGCAGTACTTC	CASSLAHTGNYEQYF
.	TRBV6-5	.	TRBJ1-4	TGTGCCAGCCGCAGGGACTGGGATGAAAAACTGTTTTTT	CASRRDWDEKLFF
TRBD1	TRBV6-1	.	TRBJ1-2	TGTGCCAGCAGTGAAGGGACAGGATATAACTATGGCTACACCTTC	CASSEGTGYNYGYTF
.	TRBV6-5	.	TRBJ2-1	TGTGCCATCGATAGACAGCACAATGAGCAGTTCTTC	CAIDRQHNEQFF
.	TRBV30	once	TRBJ2-5	TGTGCCTGGAGTCCGGGTACAGAGACCCAGTACTTC	CAWSPGTETQYF
TRBD2	TRBV19	.	TRBJ2-5	TGTGCCAGTAGTAGAACGGGACTAGCGAATCAAGAGACCCAGTACTTC	CASSRTGLANQETQYF
TRBD2	TRBV9	.	TRBJ2-7	TGTGCCAGCAGCCCAAGCGGGAGCGACTACGAGCAGTACTTC	CASSPSGSDYEQYF
.	TRBV7-9	.	TRBJ1-3	TGTGCCAGCAGCTCGCAGGACTCTGGAAACACCATATATTTT	CASSSQDSGNTIYF
TRBD1	TRBV28	.	TRBJ2-7	TGTGCCAGCAGATTGGGACAGAACTACGAGCAGTACTTC	CASRLGQNYEQYF
TRBD1	TRBV2	.	TRBJ2-3	TGTGCCAGCCGAGGGGGCGGGACAGATACGCAGTATTTT	CASRGGGTDTQYF
.	TRBV28	once	TRBJ1-5	TGTGCCAGCAGTGACGCAGGTACAATCAGCCCCAGAGTTTCCCAGCATTTT	CASSDAGTISPRVSQHF
.	TRBV28	.	TRBJ1-5	TGTGCCAGCAGTTTTCGCGGCAGGGGAGAGGGTCAGCCCCAGCATTTT	CASSFRGRGEGQPQHF
TRBD1	TRBV28	.	TRBJ1-4	TGTGCCAGCAGCCTAACGGGACAGGGAACTAATGAAAAACTGTTTTTT	CASSLTGQGTNEKLFF
.	TRBV5-8	.	TRBJ2-5	TGTGCCAGCAGCTTGGGGCAGCTTAACAGAGAGACCCAGTACTTC	CASSLGQLNRETQYF
TRBD1	TRBV11-3	.	TRBJ1-6	TGTGCCAGCAGCCACCTACGGGACAGGCGAAGCTCCTATAATTCACCCCTCCACTTT	CASSHLRDRRSSYNSPLHF
.	TRBV3-1/TRBV3-2	few	TRBJ1-6	TGTGCCAGCAGCCAAGATATGAGCTCCTATAATTCACCCCTCCACTTT	CASSQDMSSYNSPLHF
TRBD2	TRBV7-9	.	TRBJ2-1	TGTGCCAGCAGCCCTTCGGGGGGGTACAATGAGCAGTTCTTC	CASSPSGGYNEQFF
.	TRBV27	.	TRBJ1-4	TGTGCCAGCAGGATCGGGGGGGCGCGGGAAAAACTGTTTTTT	CASRIGGAREKLFF
.	TRBV5-1	.	TRBJ2-5	TGCGCCAGCAGCTTGGTTCCAGGAGGAGAGACCCAGTACTTC	CASSLVPGGETQYF
TRBD2	TRBV15	.	TRBJ2-3	TGTGCCACCAGCGCGGGACTAACCCCCACAGATACGCAGTATTTT	CATSAGLTPTDTQYF
.	TRBV6-6	.	TRBJ2-7	TGTGCCAGCAGGTACCAACCAAACTCGCGCGAGCAGTACTTC	CASRYQPNSREQYF
TRBD1	TRBV11-2	.	TRBJ2-2	TGTGCCAGCAGCTTGTCGGGGACAGGGAGAACCGGGGAGCTGTTTTTT	CASSLSGTGRTGELFF
.	TRBV28	.	TRBJ2-3	TGTGCCAGCAGTTCCCTATGGGACTCACACACAGATACGCAGTATTTT	CASSSLWDSHTDTQYF
TRBD2	TRBV11-2	.	TRBJ2-5	TGTGCCAGCAGCCTATCCCGGGCTAGCGGGGCGGAGACCCAGTACTTC	CASSLSRASGAETQYF
TRBD1	TRBV7-9	.	TRBJ2-2	TGTGCCAGCAGCTCACGGGACAGGGGCGGAACCGGGGAGCTGTTTTTT	CASSSRDRGGTGELFF
.	TRBV24-1	.	TRBJ2-2	TGTGCCACCAGTGATACCCCCCGGGACTTTTACACCGGGGAGCTGTTTTTT	CATSDTPRDFYTGELFF
.	TRBV5-4	.	TRBJ2-7	TGTGCCAGCAGCTTGCACGGGTCCTACGAGCAGTACTTC	CASSLHGSYEQYF
TRBD2	TRBV9	medium-sized	TRBJ2-3	TGTGCCAGCAGCCTGACGCACGGGAGGGCATCTGATACGCAGTATTTT	CASSLTHGRASDTQYF
TRBD1	TRBV5-1	.	TRBJ1-2	TGCGCCAGCAGCCACGTCCCGGGACAGGGGAGCTATGGCTACACCTTC	CASSHVPGQGSYGYTF
.	TRBV5-1	.	TRBJ2-2	TGCGCCAGCAGCTTGGGCGGGGGCCAAAGGGAGCTGTTTTTT	CASSLGGGQRELFF
TRBD1	TRBV5-1	.	TRBJ2-1	TGCGCCAGCAGCTTGGATCCCGGGACAGCCCTCGAGCAGTTCTTC	CASSLDPGTALEQFF
.	TRBV3-1/TRBV3-2	.	TRBJ2-1	TGTGCCAGCAGCCAAGACGGGAACTCCTACAATGAGCAGTTCTTC	CASSQDGNSYNEQFF
TRBD1	TRBV13	.	TRBJ2-7	TGTGCCAGCAGCCGGGGTGGGACAGGGATCTCCGAGCAGTACTTC	CASSRGGTGISEQYF
.	TRBV9	.	TRBJ1-6	TGTGCCAGCAGCGGCGAATCGTATAATTCACCCCTCCACTTT	CASSGESYNSPLHF
.	TRBV3-1/TRBV3-2	.	TRBJ2-1	TGTGCCAGCAGCCAAGTATGGGAGCGGGTAAGCTCCTACAATGAGCAGTTCTTC	CASSQVWERVSSYNEQFF
TRBD2	TRBV14	.	TRBJ2-7	TGTGCCAGCAGCCCATCCGGGACTAGCGACCGCGAGCAGTACTTC	CASSPSGTSDREQYF